This TCR beta chain is drawn from a study of cytomegalovirus exposure and HLA in healthy donors. Overall study findings and caveats: The later analysis indicated that the majority of CMV-associated TCR beta chains appeared HLA-restricted.

In the case of this clone: Its cognate antigen is unknown.

From germline, CDR1 is SGHTA and CDR2 FQGNSA. The V gene lost 2 bases and the J gene lost 3 bases, with 7 bases spanning the gap. This CDR3 has 13 residues. PCR was performed using 60 Vbeta and 13 Jbeta primers. Measured with immunoSEQ multiplex PCR; TCRdb has only the in-frame clones, and not every one. The table shows about 130,000 clones, with 74% occurring only once. The chain recombines TRBV7-2 with TRBJ1-1; D uncertain. The specimen sequenced was PBMCs. The sequence was obtained from a male donor in good health and CMV-seronegative. The CDR3 is CASSLLTHTEAFF. The CDR3 DNA follows: TGTGCCAGCAGCTTACTAACCCACACTGAAGCTTTCTTT. Full variable domain (remainder filled in from reference TRBV7-2 and TRBJ1-1): GAGVSQSPSNKVTEKGKDVELRCDPISGHTALYWYRQSLGQGLEFLIYFQGNSAPDKSGLPSDRFSAERTGGSVSTLTIQRTQQEDSAVYLCASSLLTHTEAFFGQGTRLTVV.